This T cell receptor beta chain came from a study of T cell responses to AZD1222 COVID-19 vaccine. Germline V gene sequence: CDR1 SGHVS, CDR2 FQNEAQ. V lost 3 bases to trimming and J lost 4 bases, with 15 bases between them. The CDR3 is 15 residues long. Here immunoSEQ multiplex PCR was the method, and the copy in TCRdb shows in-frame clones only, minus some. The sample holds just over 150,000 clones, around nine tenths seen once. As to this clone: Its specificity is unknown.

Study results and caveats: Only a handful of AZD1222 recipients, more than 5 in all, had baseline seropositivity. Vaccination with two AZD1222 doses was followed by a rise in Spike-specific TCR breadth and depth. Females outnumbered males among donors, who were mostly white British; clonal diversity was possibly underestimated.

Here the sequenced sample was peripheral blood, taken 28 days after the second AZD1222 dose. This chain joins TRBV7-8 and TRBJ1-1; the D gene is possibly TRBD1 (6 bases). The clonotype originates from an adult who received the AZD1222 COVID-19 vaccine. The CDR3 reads CASSFNAGVATEAFF. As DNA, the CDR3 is TGTGCCAGCAGCTTTAATGCAGGGGTTGCCACTGAAGCTTTCTTT.